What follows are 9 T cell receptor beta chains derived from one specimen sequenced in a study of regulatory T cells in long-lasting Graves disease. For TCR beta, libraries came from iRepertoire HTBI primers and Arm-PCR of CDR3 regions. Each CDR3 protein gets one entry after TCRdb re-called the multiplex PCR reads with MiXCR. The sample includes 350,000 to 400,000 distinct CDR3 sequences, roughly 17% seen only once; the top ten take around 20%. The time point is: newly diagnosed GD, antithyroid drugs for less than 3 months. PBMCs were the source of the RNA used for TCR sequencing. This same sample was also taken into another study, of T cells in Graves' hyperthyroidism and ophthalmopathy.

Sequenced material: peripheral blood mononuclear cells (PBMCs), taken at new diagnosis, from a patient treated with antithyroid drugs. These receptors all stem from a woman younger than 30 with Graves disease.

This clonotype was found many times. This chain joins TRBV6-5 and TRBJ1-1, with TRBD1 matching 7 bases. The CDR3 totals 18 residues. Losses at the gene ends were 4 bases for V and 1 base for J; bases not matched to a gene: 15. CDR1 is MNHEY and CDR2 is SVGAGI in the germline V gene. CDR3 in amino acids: CASSSPPRAGGQNTEAFF. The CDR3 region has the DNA TGTGCCAGCAGTTCCCCGCCCAGGGCAGGGGGGCAGAACACTGAAGCTTTCTTT.

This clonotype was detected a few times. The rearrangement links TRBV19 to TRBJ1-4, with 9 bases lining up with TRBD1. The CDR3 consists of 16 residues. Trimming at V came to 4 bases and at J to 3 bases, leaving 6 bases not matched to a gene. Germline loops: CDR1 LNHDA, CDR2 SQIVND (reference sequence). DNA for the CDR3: TGTGCCAGTAGTAGAGACCGGGACAGGGCTAATGAAAAACTGTTTTTT. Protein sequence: CASSRDRDRANEKLFF.

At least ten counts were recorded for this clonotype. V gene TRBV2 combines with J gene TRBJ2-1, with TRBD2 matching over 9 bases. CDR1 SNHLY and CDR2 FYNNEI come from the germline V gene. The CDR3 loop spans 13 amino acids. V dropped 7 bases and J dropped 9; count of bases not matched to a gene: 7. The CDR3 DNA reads TGTGCCAGCACCAGGCAGCGGGAGGTTGAGCAGTTCTTC. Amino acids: CASTRQREVEQFF.

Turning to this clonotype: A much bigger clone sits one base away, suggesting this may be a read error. The CDR3 nucleotides are TGTGCCAGCAGTGAAGCCCCGAACAGGCACCGAGCTAACTATGGCTACACCTTC. Protein: CASSEAPNRHRANYGYTF. The V call is TRBV6-2 or TRBV6-3, the J call TRBJ1-2, with D tentatively TRBD1 (5 bases). The germline V and J ends were trimmed by 5 bases and 0 bases, with 22 bases remaining between them. Germline CDR1 reads MNHEY; CDR2 reads SVGEGT. There are 18 residues in the CDR3.

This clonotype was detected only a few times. The CDR3 bases are TGCGCCAGCAGCCTCTGGCTAGCGGGGGGAACTTCGAACACCGGGGAGCTGTTTTTT. It yields the protein CASSLWLAGGTSNTGELFF. The chain carries TRBV5-1 and TRBJ2-2; 11 positions match TRBD2. With V trimmed by 4 bases and J by 0 bases, 11 bases remained unmatched. This CDR3 has 19 amino acids. Germline CDR1 and CDR2: SGHRS and YFSETQ.

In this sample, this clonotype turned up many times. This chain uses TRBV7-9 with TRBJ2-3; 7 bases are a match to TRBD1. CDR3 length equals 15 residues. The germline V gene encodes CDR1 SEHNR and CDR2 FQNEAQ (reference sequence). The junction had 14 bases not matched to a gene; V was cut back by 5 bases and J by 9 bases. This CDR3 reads CASSHRTGSQATQYF. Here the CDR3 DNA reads TGTGCCAGCAGCCACCGGACAGGCTCTCAGGCCACGCAGTATTTT.

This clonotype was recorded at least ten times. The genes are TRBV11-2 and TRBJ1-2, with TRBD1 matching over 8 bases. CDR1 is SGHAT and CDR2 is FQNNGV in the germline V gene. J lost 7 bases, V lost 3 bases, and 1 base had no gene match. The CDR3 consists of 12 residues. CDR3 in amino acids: CASSLTGAGYTF. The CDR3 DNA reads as TGTGCCAGCAGCTTGACAGGGGCTGGCTACACCTTC.

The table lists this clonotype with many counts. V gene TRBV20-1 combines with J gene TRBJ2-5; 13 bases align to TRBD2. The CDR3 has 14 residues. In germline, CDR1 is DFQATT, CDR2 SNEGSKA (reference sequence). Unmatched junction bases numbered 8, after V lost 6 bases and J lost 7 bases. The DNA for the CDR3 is TGCAGTGCCCGCTGGGGACTAGCGGGGCCGACCCAGTACTTC. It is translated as CSARWGLAGPTQYF.

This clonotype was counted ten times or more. The CDR3 region is CASSRLSGSYNSPLHF. CDR3 DNA sequence: TGTGCCAGCAGCCGCCTTTCGGGGTCCTATAATTCACCCCTCCACTTT. The V call is TRBV11-2, the J call TRBJ1-6; no clear D gene. V gave up 5 bases and J gave up 1 base, with 12 bases separating them. Germline assignment: CDR1 SGHAT and CDR2 FQNNGV. This CDR3 comprises 16 residues.